This is a list of T cell receptor beta chains from one sample in a study of T cell repertoires in aging, cancer and after chemotherapy. TCRdb reprocessed the multiplex PCR reads with MiXCR, giving one entry per CDR3 protein. The sample has about 10,000 distinct CDR3 sequences, about 24% seen once. The sequenced material came from blood. The receptors derive from a human donor in good health. The CDR3 runs from the conserved cysteine through the conserved F or W. Fields, in order: J gene, V gene, D gene, CDR3 length, clone size, CDR3 protein, CDR3 DNA. A D gene is named only where the DNA matches it firmly. Expanded clones get a size class; other rows say once, few or many, or leave the size out.

>TRBJ2-3|TRBV9|TRBD2|15|few
CASSTGLAGPDTQYF
TGTGCCAGCAGCACGGGACTAGCGGGGCCAGATACGCAGTATTTT
>TRBJ1-2|TRBV12-3/TRBV12-4|TRBD1|14|NA
CASSGGSRNYNYTF
TGTGCCAGTTCAGGGGGGAGCAGGAACTATAACTACACCTTC
>TRBJ2-7|TRBV28|NA|11|once
CASTQYYEQYF
TGTGCCAGCACCCAATACTACGAGCAGTACTTC
>TRBJ2-3|TRBV7-9|NA|16|medium-sized
CASSFVLRADTDTQYF
TGTGCCAGCAGCTTCGTGTTGCGTGCGGACACAGATACGCAGTATTTT
>TRBJ1-1|TRBV12-3/TRBV12-4|NA|15|NA
CASSRVGKVPTEAFF
TGTGCCAGCTCTAGGGTGGGTAAGGTTCCCACTGAAGCTTTCTTT
>TRBJ1-2|TRBV5-1|NA|13|NA
CASRETGSGGYTF
TGCGCCAGCAGGGAAACAGGGTCGGGCGGCTACACCTTC
>TRBJ1-2|TRBV20-1|NA|15|NA
CSARYRGPGGDGYTF
TGCAGTGCTAGATACCGGGGACCGGGAGGAGATGGCTACACCTTC
>TRBJ2-7|TRBV18|NA|15|NA
CASSPSPLGWGEQYF
TGTGCCAGCTCACCCTCCCCCCTCGGGTGGGGCGAGCAGTACTTC
>TRBJ2-3|TRBV6-4|NA|14|NA
CASSDRGSTDTQYF
TGTGCCAGCAGTGACAGGGGTAGCACAGATACGCAGTATTTT
>TRBJ2-7|TRBV4-1|NA|18|NA
CASSQEPGEALGSYEQYF
TGCGCCAGCAGCCAAGAACCTGGGGAGGCCCTGGGTTCCTACGAGCAGTACTTC
>TRBJ1-1|TRBV11-1|NA|14|medium-sized
CASSLGLGPMAAFF
TGTGCCAGCAGCTTAGGTCTAGGCCCTATGGCCGCTTTCTTT
>TRBJ2-7|TRBV12-5|NA|12|few
CASGHSEGEQYF
TGTGCTAGTGGTCACTCGGAAGGGGAGCAGTACTTC
>TRBJ2-2|TRBV18|NA|13|few
CASSPGVTGELFF
TGTGCCAGCTCACCGGGGGTCACCGGGGAGCTGTTTTTT
>TRBJ2-1|TRBV6-1|NA|16|few
CASSEQLRAEYNEQFF
TGTGCCAGCAGTGAACAATTACGAGCGGAGTACAATGAGCAGTTCTTC
>TRBJ2-3|TRBV6-5|NA|13|few
CASSVDYTDTQYF
TGTGCCAGCAGTGTCGACTACACAGATACGCAGTATTTT
>TRBJ2-5|TRBV27|NA|15|NA
CASSLSGEKKETQYF
TGTGCCAGCAGTTTATCGGGAGAAAAAAAAGAGACCCAGTACTTC
>TRBJ2-3|TRBV19|TRBD2|18|few
CASSIRWGAGRSTDTQYF
TGTGCCAGTAGTATAAGGTGGGGAGCGGGGCGAAGCACAGATACGCAGTATTTT
>TRBJ1-1|TRBV6-5|TRBD1|17|NA
CASSHPGTGGMNTEAFF
TGTGCCAGCAGCCACCCCGGGACAGGGGGGATGAACACTGAAGCTTTCTTT
>TRBJ2-7|TRBV7-2|NA|11|few
CASSFGFEQYF
TGTGCCAGCAGCTTCGGGTTCGAGCAGTACTTC
>TRBJ1-1|TRBV15|NA|15|medium-sized
CATSRDRAGNTEAFF
TGTGCCACCAGCAGAGATCGAGCGGGTAACACTGAAGCTTTCTTT
>TRBJ1-2|TRBV5-4|NA|14|medium-sized
CASSHGGDNYGYTF
TGTGCCAGCAGTCACGGAGGGGATAACTATGGCTACACCTTC
>TRBJ2-7|TRBV11-2|NA|13|medium-sized
CASSLAPPYEQYF
TGTGCCAGCAGCCTCGCGCCCCCCTACGAGCAGTACTTC
>TRBJ2-2|TRBV5-1|TRBD1|14|NA
CASSRDSYTGELFF
TGCGCCAGCAGCCGGGACAGCTACACCGGGGAGCTGTTTTTT
>TRBJ2-2|TRBV27|NA|14|medium-sized
CASRHGRNTGELFF
TGTGCCAGCAGGCACGGACGGAACACCGGGGAGCTGTTTTTT
>TRBJ2-3|TRBV6-2/TRBV6-3|TRBD2|17|NA
CASSSPPGGGAGDTQYF
TGTGCCAGCAGTTCCCCTCCGGGCGGGGGGGCCGGAGATACGCAGTATTTT
>TRBJ1-4|TRBV27|NA|13|medium-sized
CASSLWGGKKLFF
TGTGCCAGCAGTTTATGGGGTGGCAAAAAACTGTTTTTT
>TRBJ2-1|TRBV5-1|TRBD2|15|NA
CASSGGGWGVNEQFF
TGCGCCAGCAGCGGCGGGGGATGGGGGGTAAATGAGCAGTTCTTC